This T cell receptor (beta chain) was obtained from a study of T cell repertoires in cytomegalovirus infection. About the study: Signatures in public TCR beta sequences pointed to both CMV infection and matching HLA type.

MiXCR was run by TCRdb on the reads, yielding one entry per CDR3 protein. The table lists around 260,000 distinct CDR3 sequences, around 8.7% of them singletons. Study-wide results and limits: The response measured ex vivo was dominated by TCR beta clonotypes (HLA-C-restricted and CMV-specific). The cumulative frequency of public TCR beta families identified carriers of CMV plus the relevant HLA.

J lost 7 bases, V lost 3 bases, and 9 bases had no gene match. CDR3 size: 15 residues. CDR1 is MDHEN, CDR2 SYDVKM, per germline. With respect to this clonotype: The antigen is undetermined.

Source material: PBMCs. This TCR was sampled from a human donor in good health (CMV status not recorded). Some clones in this sample may be carry-over from other donors' samples. V gene TRBV28 combines with J gene TRBJ2-1; 7 nucleotides agree with TRBD2. CDR3 nucleotide sequence: TGTGCCAGCAGTTTGGGCGGGGGACTCAATAATGAGCAGTTCTTC. As protein: CASSLGGGLNNEQFF.